These T cell receptor beta chains were read from a single sample in a study of T-cell memory formation after mild COVID-19. TCRdb recomputed calls from the 5' RACE reads with MiXCR, one row per CDR3 protein. The table records roughly 200,000 distinct CDR3 sequences, 20% to 25% of them present only once. Material: PBMCs or a T cell subset sorted from them (not recorded which). Every receptor here comes from an adult woman who had mild COVID-19 (a few samples of this study predate the infection). Cell type and time point are not known. CDR3s leave out the opening cysteine and the closing phenylalanine or tryptophan.

13 TRBJ2-2 TRBV12-3/TRBV12-4 ASSLVQGLAGELF
13 TRBJ2-5 TRBV6-6 ASSYTRTGPETQY
13 TRBJ2-7 TRBV4-1 ASSQDSGGTYEQY
11 TRBJ1-1 TRBV27 ASSLGYGTEAF
13 TRBJ2-7 TRBV20-1 SARGSQLARYEQY
13 TRBJ2-7 TRBV14 ASSQESAFSYEQY
15 TRBJ1-1 TRBV7-9 ASSLTGGANLVDEAF
12 TRBJ2-3 TRBV29-1 SVVGDWHADTQY
13 TRBJ2-1 TRBV12-3/TRBV12-4 ASTHPARTYNEQF
15 TRBJ2-1 TRBV6-2/TRBV6-3 ASRSITGTITYNEQF
13 TRBJ1-2 TRBV2 ASSEGQGVLSGYT
12 TRBJ2-7 TRBV5-1 ASSVTSATYEQY
13 TRBJ1-2 TRBV4-1 ASSQEFSQLYGYT
12 TRBJ2-3 TRBV4-3 ASSQDDESDTQY
10 TRBJ1-2 TRBV12-3/TRBV12-4 ASREGGYGYT
17 TRBJ1-2 TRBV5-1 ASSFIFSAALDGDYGYT
14 TRBJ2-1 TRBV24-1 ATSDLAQPRYNEQF
12 TRBJ2-2 TRBV7-9 ASSLSDRAGELF
15 TRBJ2-7 TRBV5-5 ASSFGTSGGATYEQY
12 TRBJ2-1 TRBV7-9 ASSLSGSPHEQF